These 26 T cell receptor beta chains share one sample of origin, sequenced in a study of blood T cell repertoires in COVID-19 (TCRdb year 2020). Receptors were amplified or captured by the immunoSEQ multiplex PCR assay. TCRdb limited this immuneACCESS table to in-frame rearrangements with V and J called. A share of clones is missing; checked studies link under half to unresolved V genes, and the rest is unexplained. This sample has about 210,000 clones in its table, and roughly 75% of those were observed once. Roughly 7% of the sample is held by the ten biggest clonotypes. The sequenced material came from peripheral blood. The receptors stem from a woman between 70 and 85 years old with acute or convalescent COVID-19.

The chain employs TRBV29-1 and TRBJ1-4, with D perhaps matching TRBD1 (5 bases). CDR3 length: 16 residues. Trimming took off 4 bases at V and 3 bases at J, with 18 bases between the two ends. Germline CDR1 and CDR2: SQVTM and ANQGSEA. CDR3 protein: CSVVVAGSIANEKLFF. In DNA, the CDR3 is TGCAGCGTTGTGGTCGCAGGGTCCATCGCTAATGAAAAACTGTTTTTT.

Comments on this clone: The sample has other DNA sequences that encode this CDR3 too. The CDR3 DNA follows: TGCGCCAGCAGCTTGGGGGACAGGGGGACAGATACGCAGTATTTT. It is translated as CASSLGDRGTDTQYF. The chain has TRBV5-1 and TRBJ2-3; 11 bases map to TRBD1. J gave up 3 bases and V 0 bases, and 0 bases lay outside the gene matches. Germline V gene data show CDR1 as SGHRS and CDR2 as YFSETQ. This CDR3 region has 15 residues.

This rearrangement joins TRBV7-8 to TRBJ1-2; D is unresolved. This CDR3 contains 12 residues. The V and J ends lost 4 bases and 3 bases respectively, with 6 bases between them. In germline, CDR1 is SGHVS, CDR2 FQNEAQ. CDR3 residues: CASSYGYYGYTF. CDR3 coding DNA: TGTGCCAGCAGCTACGGGTACTATGGCTACACCTTC.

The genes are TRBV10-3 and TRBJ1-2; possibly TRBD1 for D (6 bases). V lost 3 bases and J lost 6, with 14 bases in between. The CDR3 runs to 14 residues. The germline gives CDR1 ENHRY, CDR2 SYGVKD. CDR3 amino acids: CAISERGGDNGYTF. The CDR3 DNA reads as TGTGCCATCAGTGAAAGAGGGGGGGATAATGGCTACACCTTC.

As for this clone: The same CDR3 also results from other DNA sequences found in this sample. This chain joins TRBV27 and TRBJ1-2; TRBD1 agrees at 8 bases. Germline values: CDR1 MNHEY, CDR2 SMNVEV (reference sequence). The CDR3 sequence is 15 residues long. After removal of 6 bases from V and 5 bases from J, the junction contained 11 bases not matched to a gene. Here the CDR3 DNA reads TGTGCCAGCAGGTCCCGTGGGACAGGAGGTTATGGCTACACCTTC. It codes for CASRSRGTGGYGYTF.

The chain combines TRBV7-6 with TRBJ2-5, with a possible D match to TRBD1 (5 bases). Germline CDR1 SGHVS, CDR2 FNYEAQ. The CDR3 length is 16 residues. Deletions cut 3 bases from V and 2 bases from J, with 16 bases between. CDR3 DNA: TGTGCCAGCAGCTTTTATATGGCCAGGGAACAAGAGACCCAGTACTTC. Translated: CASSFYMAREQETQYF.

The rearrangement links TRBV6-5 to TRBJ1-1; D ambiguous. The CDR3 has 15 residues. In germline, CDR1 is MNHEY, CDR2 SVGAGI. With 0 bases removed from V and 1 base from J, the gap between germline ends came to 9 bases. The CDR3 DNA reads TGTGCCAGCAGTTACTCTTGGGCCGGGAACACTGAAGCTTTCTTT. As protein: CASSYSWAGNTEAFF.

J is TRBJ1-3 and V is TRBV4-3; TRBD1 might be the D (5 bases). CDR3 length: 17 amino acids. The V gene's germline CDR1 is LGHNA and CDR2 YSLEER. Deletions cut 3 bases from V and 0 bases from J, with 15 bases between. CDR3 region: CASSQTGARGSGNTIYF. In DNA, the CDR3 is TGCGCCAGCAGCCAGACTGGGGCTCGAGGCTCTGGAAACACCATATATTTT.

The chain employs TRBV6-2 or TRBV6-3 and TRBJ1-4, with a tentative D call TRBD1 (5 bases). The V gene's germline CDR1 is MNHEY and CDR2 SVGEGT. CDR3 size: 13 residues. The germline V and J ends were trimmed by 6 bases and 6 bases, with 11 bases remaining between them. CDR3 nucleotides: TGTGCCAGCAGCGACAGATTCCATGAAAAACTGTTTTTT. Protein product: CASSDRFHEKLFF.

The chain recombines TRBV7-2 with TRBJ1-1; D might be TRBD1 (6 bases). Trimming removed 5 bases from V and 1 base from J, with 17 bases in between. The length of the CDR3 is 16 residues. Germline V gives CDR1 SGHTA, CDR2 FQGNSA. For the CDR3, the DNA is TGTGCCAGCAGCCCTCAAGGTGCGGGGGCGAACACTGAAGCTTTCTTT. Its translation is CASSPQGAGANTEAFF.

The chain links TRBV7-9 to TRBJ1-1, with 8 positions matching TRBD1. The CDR3 is 15 residues long. The V segment lost 4 bases and the J segment 3 bases; nucleotides outside the gene matches: 7. The germline V gene encodes CDR1 SEHNR and CDR2 FQNEAQ (reference sequence). CDR3 residues: CASSYNQGADTEAFF. The CDR3 nucleotides read TGTGCCAGCAGCTACAACCAGGGGGCTGACACTGAAGCTTTCTTT.

This sequence joins TRBV6-5 and TRBJ2-7; maybe TRBD1 (6 bases). V gave up 6 bases and J gave up 0 bases, with 9 bases separating them. The length of the CDR3 is 13 residues. The germline CDR1 and CDR2 sequences are MNHEY and SVGAGI. The CDR3 loop reads CASRDSLSYEQYF. In DNA, the CDR3 is TGTGCCAGCAGGGACAGCCTCTCCTACGAGCAGTACTTC.

This chain links TRBV19 with TRBJ2-5; TRBD2 agrees at 10 bases. Per the germline V gene, CDR1 is LNHDA and CDR2 is SQIVND (reference sequence). V shed 5 bases and J 4 bases; nucleotides not matched to a gene: 10. The CDR3 has 16 amino acids. The CDR3 sequence: CASSLRIAGGGETQYF. CDR3 coding DNA: TGTGCCAGTAGTCTTCGAATAGCGGGGGGTGGAGAGACCCAGTACTTC.

The J gene is TRBJ2-2, the V gene TRBV27; the match to TRBD2 covers 7 bases. The germline V gene encodes CDR1 MNHEY and CDR2 SMNVEV (reference sequence). The CDR3 consists of 15 residues. Trimming at V came to 1 base and at J to 7 bases, leaving 6 bases not matched to a gene. The CDR3 DNA is TGTGCCAGCAGTTTATTCGGGGGGTCCATCGGGGAGCTGTTTTTT. Residues: CASSLFGGSIGELFF.

The genes are TRBV6-6 and TRBJ1-6; 9 nucleotides line up with TRBD1. The V gene end was trimmed by 5 bases and the J gene end by 6 bases; junction bases not matched to a gene: 8. The CDR3 has 16 residues. Germline V lookup: CDR1 MNHNY, CDR2 SVGAGI (reference sequence). The CDR3 protein is CASSNGQGQGNSPLHF. In DNA, the CDR3 is TGTGCCAGCAGTAACGGACAGGGGCAGGGTAATTCACCCCTCCACTTT.

The chain links TRBV6-5 to TRBJ2-2, with D possibly matching TRBD1 (5 bases). Germline-derived CDR1 and CDR2 are MNHEY and SVGAGI. This CDR3 has 13 residues. V shed 7 bases and J shed 5 bases, with 11 bases lying between them. The CDR3 DNA sequence: TGTGCCAGCACCAGACCAGGGACCGGGGAGCTGTTTTTT. As protein: CASTRPGTGELFF.

V and J are TRBV7-8 and TRBJ2-1; TRBD1 agrees at 7 bases. CDR3 length: 15 amino acids. Germline CDR1 SGHVS, CDR2 FQNEAQ. V lost 1 base, J lost 8 bases, and 8 bases stayed unmatched. Written as DNA, the CDR3 is TGTGCCAGCAGCTTAGTGGCCAGGGGGTTCTATGAGCAGTTCTTC. It is translated as CASSLVARGFYEQFF.

This clone has just one count. The chain has TRBV13 and TRBJ2-6; D uncertain. The CDR3 loop spans 14 amino acids. Looked up from germline, CDR1 is PRHDT and CDR2 is FYEKMQ (reference sequence). Deletions cut 3 bases from V and 0 bases from J, with 3 bases between. CDR3 coding DNA: TGTGCCAGCAGCTTCGGCTCTGGGGCCAACGTCCTGACTTTC. Amino acid sequence: CASSFGSGANVLTF.

This chain links TRBV3-1 (or the pseudogene TRBV3-2) with TRBJ1-2; tentatively, D is TRBD1 (5 bases). Trimming shortened V by 8 bases and J by 1 base, and 8 bases separated the two germline ends. This CDR3 contains 12 residues. Germline lookup yields CDR1 LGHDT and CDR2 YNNKEL (reference sequence). In DNA, the CDR3 is TGTGCCAGCTCGACAGTTAACTATGGCTACACCTTC. Protein product: CASSTVNYGYTF.

The chain has TRBV6-2 or TRBV6-3 and TRBJ1-1; 7 bases map to TRBD1. V was pared by 0 bases and J by 11 bases, with 9 bases of the junction left unmatched. The CDR3 is 14 residues long. Germline V gene data show CDR1 as MNHEY and CDR2 as SVGEGT. The CDR3 spells CASSYSQTGTDAFF. CDR3 DNA sequence: TGTGCCAGCAGTTACTCCCAGACAGGGACGGATGCTTTCTTT.

As regards this clone: At one of its ends the junction is not consistent with the germline gene, which may arise from a read error. The same CDR3 arises from other DNA sequences in this sample as well. The chain links TRBV3-1 (or the pseudogene TRBV3-2) to TRBJ1-2; TRBD1 agrees at 8 bases. Germline CDR1 LGHDT, CDR2 YNNKEL (reference sequence). There are 15 residues in the CDR3. The CDR3 is CASSQELQGAYGYTF. The CDR3 nucleotides read TGTGCCAGTAGCCAAGAATTGCAGGGGGCCTATGGCTACACCTTC.

This chain links TRBV4-3 with TRBJ2-2; D perhaps matches TRBD2 (6 bases). V lost 6 bases and J lost 2, with 10 bases in between. Per germline, CDR1 LGHNA and CDR2 YSLEER. This CDR3 contains 14 residues. CDR3 amino acids: CASRNGGNTGELFF. For the CDR3, the DNA is TGCGCCAGCAGGAACGGGGGTAACACCGGGGAGCTGTTTTTT.

The chain uses TRBV7-8 and TRBJ1-5, with D uncertain. Germline V lookup: CDR1 SGHVS, CDR2 FQNEAQ. The CDR3 has 16 amino acids. V was cut by 5 bases and J by 5 bases, with 19 bases left in between. CDR3 DNA: TGTGCCAGCAGCATCAGGTCGGCGTCAACCGATCAGCCCCAGCATTTT. Amino acids: CASSIRSASTDQPQHF.

Comment on this clone: This likely stems from a read error, as it lies one base from a far larger clone. This rearrangement joins TRBV7-9 to TRBJ2-7, with a possible D match to TRBD2 (6 bases). Germline CDR1 reads SEHNR; CDR2 reads FQNEAQ (reference sequence). CDR3 length: 14 residues. V lost 1 base and J 2 bases, leaving 9 bases between the germline ends. CDR3 sequence (DNA): TGTGCCAGCAGCTTAGGGGGGGAGCCCTACGAGCAGTACTTC. It yields the protein CASSLGGEPYEQYF.

This clone was observed a single time. The V call is TRBV6-6, the J call TRBJ2-7; a weak D match, TRBD2 (5 bases). CDR1 is MNHNY, CDR2 SVGAGI, per germline (reference sequence). Trimming pared 3 bases from V and 1 base from J, leaving 10 bases between. The CDR3 extends over 14 amino acids. The CDR3 DNA reads as TGTGCCAGCAGTTATACCCCGGGGTCCTACGAGCAGTACGTC. Translation gives CASSYTPGSYEQYV.

This clone was observed a handful of times. This sequence joins TRBV7-3 and TRBJ2-7; 11 bases agree with TRBD1. Unmatched junction bases numbered 9, after V lost 5 bases and J lost 9 bases. The V gene's germline CDR1 is SGHTA and CDR2 FQGTGA. CDR3 length: 14 residues. The CDR3 region is CASSPGQGQGGQYF. DNA of the CDR3: TGTGCCAGCAGCCCGGGACAGGGACAGGGGGGGCAGTACTTC.